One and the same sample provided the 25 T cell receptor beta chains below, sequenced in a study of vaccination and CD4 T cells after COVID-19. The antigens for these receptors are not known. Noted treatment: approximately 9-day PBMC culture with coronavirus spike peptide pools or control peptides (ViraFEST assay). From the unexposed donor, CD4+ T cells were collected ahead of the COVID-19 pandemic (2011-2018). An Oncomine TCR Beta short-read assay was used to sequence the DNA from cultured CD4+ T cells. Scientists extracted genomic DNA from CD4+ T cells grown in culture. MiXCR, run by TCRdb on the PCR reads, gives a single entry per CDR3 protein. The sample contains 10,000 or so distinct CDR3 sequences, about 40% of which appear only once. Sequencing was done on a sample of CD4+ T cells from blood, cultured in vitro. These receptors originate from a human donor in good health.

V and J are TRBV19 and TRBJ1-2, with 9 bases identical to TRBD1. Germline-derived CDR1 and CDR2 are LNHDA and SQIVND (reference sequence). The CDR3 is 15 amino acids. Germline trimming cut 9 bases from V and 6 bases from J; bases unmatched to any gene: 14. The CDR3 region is CASCPTGGFINGYTF. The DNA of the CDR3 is TGTGCCAGCTGCCCCACAGGGGGCTTCATCAATGGCTACACCTTC.

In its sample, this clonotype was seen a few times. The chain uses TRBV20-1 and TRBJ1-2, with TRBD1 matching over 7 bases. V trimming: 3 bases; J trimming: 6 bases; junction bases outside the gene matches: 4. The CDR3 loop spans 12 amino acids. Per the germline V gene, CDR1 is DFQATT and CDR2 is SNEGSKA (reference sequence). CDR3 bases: TGCAGTGCTAGGGAGACAGGGAATGGCTACACCTTC. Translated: CSARETGNGYTF.

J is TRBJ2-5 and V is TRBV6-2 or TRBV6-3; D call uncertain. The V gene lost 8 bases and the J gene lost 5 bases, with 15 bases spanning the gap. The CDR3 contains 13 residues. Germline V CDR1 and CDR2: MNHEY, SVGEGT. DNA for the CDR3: TGTGCCAGCGCCGTTAGATTTTCGGAGACCCAGTACTTC. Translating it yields CASAVRFSETQYF.

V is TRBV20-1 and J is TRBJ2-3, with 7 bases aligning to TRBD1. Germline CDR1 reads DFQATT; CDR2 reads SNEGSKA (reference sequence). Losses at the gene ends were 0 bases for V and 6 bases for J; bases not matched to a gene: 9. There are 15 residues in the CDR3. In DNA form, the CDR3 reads TGCAGTGCTAGAGATCCACAGGGGCCGGGGGATACGCAGTATTTT. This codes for CSARDPQGPGDTQYF.

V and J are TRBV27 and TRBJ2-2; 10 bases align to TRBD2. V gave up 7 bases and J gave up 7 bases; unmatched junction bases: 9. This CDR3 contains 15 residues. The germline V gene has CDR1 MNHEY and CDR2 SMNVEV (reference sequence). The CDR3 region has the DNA TGTGCCAGCATTATTAGCGGGAGGTACGGCGGGGAGCTGTTTTTT. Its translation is CASIISGRYGGELFF.

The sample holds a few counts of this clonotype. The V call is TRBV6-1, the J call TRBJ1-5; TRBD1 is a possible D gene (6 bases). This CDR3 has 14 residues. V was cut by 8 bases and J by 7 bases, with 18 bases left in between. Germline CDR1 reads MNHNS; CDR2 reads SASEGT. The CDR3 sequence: CASASESGAQPQHF. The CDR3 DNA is TGTGCCAGCGCAAGTGAATCAGGGGCCCAGCCCCAGCATTTT.

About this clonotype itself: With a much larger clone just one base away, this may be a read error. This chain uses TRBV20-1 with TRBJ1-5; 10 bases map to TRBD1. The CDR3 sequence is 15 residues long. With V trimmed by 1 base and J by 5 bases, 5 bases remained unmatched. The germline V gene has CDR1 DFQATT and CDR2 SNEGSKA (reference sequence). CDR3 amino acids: CSARAAGTGDQPQHF. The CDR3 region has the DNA TGCAGTGCTAGAGCCGCCGGGACAGGGGATCAGCCCCAGCATTTT.

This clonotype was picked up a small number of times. The CDR3 here is CASSPHQGTDTQYF. The CDR3 DNA sequence: TGTGCCAGCAGCCCCCACCAAGGTACAGATACGCAGTATTTT. The chain links TRBV7-8 to TRBJ2-3; the D is unclear. V was trimmed by 5 bases and J by 3 bases, leaving 12 bases between them. Germline CDR1 is SGHVS and CDR2 is FQNEAQ. The CDR3 covers 14 residues.

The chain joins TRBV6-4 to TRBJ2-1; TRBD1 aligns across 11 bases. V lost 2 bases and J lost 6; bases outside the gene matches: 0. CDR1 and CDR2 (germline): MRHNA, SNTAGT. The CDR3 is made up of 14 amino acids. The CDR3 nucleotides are TGTGCCAGCAGTGACGGGACAGGGGGCAATGAGCAGTTCTTC. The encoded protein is CASSDGTGGNEQFF.

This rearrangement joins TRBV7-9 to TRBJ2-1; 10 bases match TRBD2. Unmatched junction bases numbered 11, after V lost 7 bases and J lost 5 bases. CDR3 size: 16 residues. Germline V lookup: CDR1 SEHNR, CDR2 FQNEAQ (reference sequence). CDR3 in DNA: TGTGCCAGCAACTATCTAGCGGGAGCCGTTAACAATGAGCAGTTCTTC. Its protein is CASNYLAGAVNNEQFF.

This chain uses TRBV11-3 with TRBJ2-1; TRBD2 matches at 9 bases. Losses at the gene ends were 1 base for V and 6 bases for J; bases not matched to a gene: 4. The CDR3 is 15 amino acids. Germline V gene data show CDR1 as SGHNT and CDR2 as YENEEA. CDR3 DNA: TGTGCCAGCAGCTTAGGTAGCGGGGGCCGCAATGAGCAGTTCTTC. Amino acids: CASSLGSGGRNEQFF.

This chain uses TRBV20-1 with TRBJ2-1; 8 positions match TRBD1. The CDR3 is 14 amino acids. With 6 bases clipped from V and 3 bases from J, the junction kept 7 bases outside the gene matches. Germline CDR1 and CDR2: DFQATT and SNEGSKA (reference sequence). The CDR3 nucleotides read TGCAGTGCCCAGGGGGCAGGGAACTACAATGAGCAGTTCTTC. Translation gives CSAQGAGNYNEQFF.

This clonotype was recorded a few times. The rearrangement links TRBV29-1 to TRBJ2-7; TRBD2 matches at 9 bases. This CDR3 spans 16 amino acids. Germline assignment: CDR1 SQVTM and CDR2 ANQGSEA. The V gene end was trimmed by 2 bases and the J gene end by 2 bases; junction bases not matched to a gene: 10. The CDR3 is CSVEFPTSGPTYEQYF. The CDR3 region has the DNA TGCAGCGTTGAATTCCCGACTAGCGGACCCACCTACGAGCAGTACTTC.

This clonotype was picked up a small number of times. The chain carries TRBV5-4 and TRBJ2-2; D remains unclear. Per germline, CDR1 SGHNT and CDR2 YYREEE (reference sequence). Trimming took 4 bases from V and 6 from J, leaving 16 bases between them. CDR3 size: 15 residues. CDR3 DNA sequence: TGTGCCAGCAGCCCGGGCCCAGGAAGGCCCGGGGAGCTGTTTTTT. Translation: CASSPGPGRPGELFF.

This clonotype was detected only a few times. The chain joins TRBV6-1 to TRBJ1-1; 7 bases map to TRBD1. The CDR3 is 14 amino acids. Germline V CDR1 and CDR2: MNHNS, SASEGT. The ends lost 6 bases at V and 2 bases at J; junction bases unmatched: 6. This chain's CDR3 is CASRTDRDNTEAFF. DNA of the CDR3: TGTGCCAGCAGAACAGACAGGGACAACACTGAAGCTTTCTTT.

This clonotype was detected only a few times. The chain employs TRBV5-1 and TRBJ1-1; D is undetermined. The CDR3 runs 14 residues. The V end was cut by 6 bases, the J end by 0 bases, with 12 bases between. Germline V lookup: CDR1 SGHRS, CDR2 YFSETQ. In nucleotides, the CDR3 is TGCGCCAGCAACTCCCAGGCCCTGAACACTGAAGCTTTCTTT. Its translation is CASNSQALNTEAFF.

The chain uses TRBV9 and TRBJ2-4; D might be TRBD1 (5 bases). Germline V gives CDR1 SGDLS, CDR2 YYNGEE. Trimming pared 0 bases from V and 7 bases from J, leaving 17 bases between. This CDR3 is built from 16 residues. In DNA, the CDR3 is TGTGCCAGCAGCGTAGGCCGGACACCGACGAGGAACATTCAGTACTTC. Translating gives CASSVGRTPTRNIQYF.

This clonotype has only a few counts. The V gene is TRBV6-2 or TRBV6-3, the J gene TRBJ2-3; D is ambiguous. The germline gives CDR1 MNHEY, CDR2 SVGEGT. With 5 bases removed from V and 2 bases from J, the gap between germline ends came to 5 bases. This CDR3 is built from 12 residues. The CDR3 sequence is CASSRHTDTQYF. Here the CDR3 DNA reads TGTGCCAGCAGTCGACACACAGATACGCAGTATTTT.

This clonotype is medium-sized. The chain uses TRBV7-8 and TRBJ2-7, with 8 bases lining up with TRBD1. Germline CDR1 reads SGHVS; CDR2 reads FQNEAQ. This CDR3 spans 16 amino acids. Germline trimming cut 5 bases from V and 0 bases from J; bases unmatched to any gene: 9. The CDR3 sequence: CASSPGTGRSSYEQYF. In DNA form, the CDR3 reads TGTGCCAGCAGCCCCGGGACAGGTAGGAGCTCCTACGAGCAGTACTTC.

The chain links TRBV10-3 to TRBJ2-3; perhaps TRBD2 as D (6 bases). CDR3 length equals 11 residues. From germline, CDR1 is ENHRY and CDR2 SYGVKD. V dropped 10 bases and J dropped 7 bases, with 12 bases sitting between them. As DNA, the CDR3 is TGTGCCACGGAGGGCGGGCATACGCAGTATTTT. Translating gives CATEGGHTQYF.

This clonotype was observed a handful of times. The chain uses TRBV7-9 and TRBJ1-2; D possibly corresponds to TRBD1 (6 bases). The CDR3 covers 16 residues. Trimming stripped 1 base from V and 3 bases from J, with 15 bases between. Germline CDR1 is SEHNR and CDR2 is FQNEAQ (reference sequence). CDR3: CASSLVVTGSDYGYTF. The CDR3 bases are TGTGCCAGCAGCTTAGTAGTTACAGGGAGCGACTATGGCTACACCTTC.

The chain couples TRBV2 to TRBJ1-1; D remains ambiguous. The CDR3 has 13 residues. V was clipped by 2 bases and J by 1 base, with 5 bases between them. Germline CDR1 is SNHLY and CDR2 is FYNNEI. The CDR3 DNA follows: TGTGCCAGCAGTGAAAACCCGAACACTGAAGCTTTCTTT. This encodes CASSENPNTEAFF.

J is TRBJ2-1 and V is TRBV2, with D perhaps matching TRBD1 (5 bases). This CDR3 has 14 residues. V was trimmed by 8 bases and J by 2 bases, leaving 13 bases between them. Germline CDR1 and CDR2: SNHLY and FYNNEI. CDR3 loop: CASSGIDAYNEQFF. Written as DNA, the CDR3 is TGTGCCAGCTCAGGGATAGACGCCTACAATGAGCAGTTCTTC.

CDR3 coding DNA: TGTGCCAGCTCCCCCGGGCAGGGGAACACTGAAGCTTTCTTT. This codes for CASSPGQGNTEAFF. V and J are TRBV27 and TRBJ1-1; maybe TRBD1 (5 bases). Trimming removed 8 bases from V and 1 base from J, with 14 bases in between. The germline CDR1 and CDR2 sequences are MNHEY and SMNVEV (reference sequence). The CDR3 extends over 14 amino acids.

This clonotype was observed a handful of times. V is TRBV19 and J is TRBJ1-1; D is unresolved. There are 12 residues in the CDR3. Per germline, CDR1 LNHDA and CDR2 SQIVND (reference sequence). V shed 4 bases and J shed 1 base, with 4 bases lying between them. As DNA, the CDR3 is TGTGCCAGTAGTAGACAGAACACTGAAGCTTTCTTT. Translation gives CASSRQNTEAFF.